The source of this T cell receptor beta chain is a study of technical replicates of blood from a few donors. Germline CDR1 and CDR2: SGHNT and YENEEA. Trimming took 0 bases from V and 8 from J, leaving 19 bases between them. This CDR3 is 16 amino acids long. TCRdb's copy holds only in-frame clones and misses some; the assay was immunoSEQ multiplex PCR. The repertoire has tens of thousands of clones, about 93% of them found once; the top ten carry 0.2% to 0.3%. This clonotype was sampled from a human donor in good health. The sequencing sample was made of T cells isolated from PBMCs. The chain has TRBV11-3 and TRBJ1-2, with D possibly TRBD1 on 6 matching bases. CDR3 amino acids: CASSLDQGRGALGYTF. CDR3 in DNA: TGTGCCAGCAGCTTAGATCAGGGCAGGGGCGCTCTCGGCTACACCTTC.